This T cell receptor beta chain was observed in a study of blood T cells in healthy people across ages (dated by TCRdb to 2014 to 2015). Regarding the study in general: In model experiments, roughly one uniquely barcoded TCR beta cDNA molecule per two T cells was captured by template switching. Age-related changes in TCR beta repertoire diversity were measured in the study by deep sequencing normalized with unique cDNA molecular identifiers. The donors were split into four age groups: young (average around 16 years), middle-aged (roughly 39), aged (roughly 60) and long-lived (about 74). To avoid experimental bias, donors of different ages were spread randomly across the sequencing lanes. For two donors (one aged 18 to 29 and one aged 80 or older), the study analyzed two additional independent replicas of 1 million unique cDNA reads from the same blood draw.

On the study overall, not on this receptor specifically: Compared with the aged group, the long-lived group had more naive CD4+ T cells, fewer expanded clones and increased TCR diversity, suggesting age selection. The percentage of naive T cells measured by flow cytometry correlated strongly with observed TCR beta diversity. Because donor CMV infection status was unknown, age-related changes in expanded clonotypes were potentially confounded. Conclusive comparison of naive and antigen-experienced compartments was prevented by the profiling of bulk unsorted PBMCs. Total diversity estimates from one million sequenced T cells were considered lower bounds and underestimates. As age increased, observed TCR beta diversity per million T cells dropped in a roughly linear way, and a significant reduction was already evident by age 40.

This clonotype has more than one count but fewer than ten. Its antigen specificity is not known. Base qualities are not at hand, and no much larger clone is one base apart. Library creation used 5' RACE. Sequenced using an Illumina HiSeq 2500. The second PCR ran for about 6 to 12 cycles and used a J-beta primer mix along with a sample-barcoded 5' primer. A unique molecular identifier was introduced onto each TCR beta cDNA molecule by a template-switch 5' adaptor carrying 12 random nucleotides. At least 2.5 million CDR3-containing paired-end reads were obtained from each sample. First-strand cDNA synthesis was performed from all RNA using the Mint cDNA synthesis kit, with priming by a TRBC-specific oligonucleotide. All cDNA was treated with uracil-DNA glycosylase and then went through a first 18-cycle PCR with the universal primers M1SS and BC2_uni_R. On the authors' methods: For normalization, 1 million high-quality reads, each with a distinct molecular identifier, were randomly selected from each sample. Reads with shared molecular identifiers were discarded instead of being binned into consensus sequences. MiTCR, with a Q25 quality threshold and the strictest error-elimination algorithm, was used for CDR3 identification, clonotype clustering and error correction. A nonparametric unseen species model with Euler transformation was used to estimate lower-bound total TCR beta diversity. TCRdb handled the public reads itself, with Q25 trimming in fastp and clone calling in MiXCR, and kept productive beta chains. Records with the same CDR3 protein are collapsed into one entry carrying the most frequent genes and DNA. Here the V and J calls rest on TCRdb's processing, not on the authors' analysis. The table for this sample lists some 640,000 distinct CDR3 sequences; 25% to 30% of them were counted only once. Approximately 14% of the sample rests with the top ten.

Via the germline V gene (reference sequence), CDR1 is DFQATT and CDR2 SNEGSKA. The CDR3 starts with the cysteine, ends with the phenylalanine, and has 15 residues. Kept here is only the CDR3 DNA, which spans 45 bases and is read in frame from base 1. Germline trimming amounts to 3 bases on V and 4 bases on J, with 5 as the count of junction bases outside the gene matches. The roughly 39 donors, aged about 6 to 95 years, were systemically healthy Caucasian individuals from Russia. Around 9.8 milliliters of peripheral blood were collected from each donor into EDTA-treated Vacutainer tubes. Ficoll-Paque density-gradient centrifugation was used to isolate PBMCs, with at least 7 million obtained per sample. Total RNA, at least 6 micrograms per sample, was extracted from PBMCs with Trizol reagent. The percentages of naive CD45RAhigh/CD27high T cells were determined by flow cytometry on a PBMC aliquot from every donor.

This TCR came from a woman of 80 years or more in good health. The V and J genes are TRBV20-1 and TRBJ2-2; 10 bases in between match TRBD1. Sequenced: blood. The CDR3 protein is CSARPWTGGTGELFF. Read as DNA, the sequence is TGCAGTGCTAGGCCTTGGACAGGGGGCACCGGGGAGCTGTTTTTT.